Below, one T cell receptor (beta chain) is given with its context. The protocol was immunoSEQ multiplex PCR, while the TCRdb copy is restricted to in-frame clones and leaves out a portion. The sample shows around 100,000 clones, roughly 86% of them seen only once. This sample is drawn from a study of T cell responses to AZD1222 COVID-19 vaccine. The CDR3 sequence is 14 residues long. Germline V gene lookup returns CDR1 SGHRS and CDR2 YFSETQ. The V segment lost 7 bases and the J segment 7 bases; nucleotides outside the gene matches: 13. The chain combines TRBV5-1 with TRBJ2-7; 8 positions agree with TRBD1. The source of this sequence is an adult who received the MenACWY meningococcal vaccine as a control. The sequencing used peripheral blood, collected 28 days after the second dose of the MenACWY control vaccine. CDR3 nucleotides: TGCGCCAGCCGGTTGACAGGGGCCGTAGGAGAGCAGTACTTC. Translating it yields CASRLTGAVGEQYF.